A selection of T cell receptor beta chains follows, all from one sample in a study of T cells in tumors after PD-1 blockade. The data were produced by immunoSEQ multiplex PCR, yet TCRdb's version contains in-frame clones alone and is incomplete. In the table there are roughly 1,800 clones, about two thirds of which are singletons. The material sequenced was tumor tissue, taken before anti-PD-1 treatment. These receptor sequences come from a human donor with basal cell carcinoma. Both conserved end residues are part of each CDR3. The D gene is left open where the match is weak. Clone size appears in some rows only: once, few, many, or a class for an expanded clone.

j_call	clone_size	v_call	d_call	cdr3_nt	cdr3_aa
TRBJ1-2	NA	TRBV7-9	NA	TGTGCCAGCAGTTTCTCTTCCGAGGGGGGTCTATGGTATGGCTACACCTTC	CASSFSSEGGLWYGYTF
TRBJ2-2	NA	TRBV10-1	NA	TGCGCCAGCAGTGAATCAGGCAAGGACGGGGAGCTGTTTTTT	CASSESGKDGELFF
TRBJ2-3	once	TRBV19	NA	TGTGCCAGTAGTATCGGACCTCTCACAGATACGCAGTATTTT	CASSIGPLTDTQYF
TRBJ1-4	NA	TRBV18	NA	TGTGCCAGCTCACCACGGCCTCTCCGTGCAACTAATGAAAAACTGTTTTTT	CASSPRPLRATNEKLFF
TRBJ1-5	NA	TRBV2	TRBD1	TGTGCCAGCAGTGCAGGGGGTCGGAGCAATCAGCCCCAGCATTTT	CASSAGGRSNQPQHF
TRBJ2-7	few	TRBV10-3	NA	TGTGCCACCCGGCAGGGGGGGAGCTCCTACGAGCAGTACTTC	CATRQGGSSYEQYF
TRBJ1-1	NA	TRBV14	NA	TGTGCCAGCAGCCGTCAGCGCGGCGTCACTGAAGCTTTCTTT	CASSRQRGVTEAFF
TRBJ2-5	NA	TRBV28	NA	TGTGCCAGCGTCCCGGTGGGTTTGGAGACCCAGTACTTC	CASVPVGLETQYF
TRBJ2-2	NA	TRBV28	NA	NA	CASSSSRVAGTGELFF
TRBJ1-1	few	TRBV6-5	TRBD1	TGTGCCAGCAGTCGACAGGGGAACACTGAAGCTTTCTTT	CASSRQGNTEAFF
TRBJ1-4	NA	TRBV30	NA	TGTGCCTGGAGGTCGGACAGCGTTAATGAAAAACTGTTTTTT	CAWRSDSVNEKLFF
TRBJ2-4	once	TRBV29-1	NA	TGCAGCGTTGTTGAAGGAGGGGCGGGGGCCAAAAACATTCAGTACTTC	CSVVEGGAGAKNIQYF
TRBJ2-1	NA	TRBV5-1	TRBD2	TGCGCCAGCAGCTTTACTAGCGGGGCCTACAATGAGCAGTTCTTC	CASSFTSGAYNEQFF
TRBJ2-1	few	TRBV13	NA	TGTGCCAGCACCGAACAGGGCTCCTACAATGAGCAGTTCTTC	CASTEQGSYNEQFF
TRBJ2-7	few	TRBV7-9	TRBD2	TGTGCCAGCAGCTTTAGCGGGGGCTTCTCCTACGAGCAGTACTTC	CASSFSGGFSYEQYF
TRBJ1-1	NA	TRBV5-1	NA	TGCGCCAGCAGCGCAGCCGGGAGAGTGACTGAAGCTTTCTTT	CASSAAGRVTEAFF
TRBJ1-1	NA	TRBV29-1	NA	TGCAGCGTTGATGGGCAGGGGAACAGAGGGTCCACTGAAGCTTTCTTT	CSVDGQGNRGSTEAFF
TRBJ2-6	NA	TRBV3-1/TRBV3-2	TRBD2	TGTGCCAGCAGCCTTAGGGAGGGGTCCGGGGCCAACGTCCTGACTTTC	CASSLREGSGANVLTF
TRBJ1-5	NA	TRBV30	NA	TGTGCCTGGAGTCTCCCGGGACATTATAGCAATCAGCCCCAGCATTTT	CAWSLPGHYSNQPQHF
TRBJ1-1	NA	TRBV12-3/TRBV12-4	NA	TGTGCCAGCAGTTTAGTAGGGGGCACTGAAGCTTTCTTT	CASSLVGGTEAFF
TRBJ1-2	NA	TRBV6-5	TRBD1	TGTGCCAGCAGATATCCTGGGACAGCGAATGGCTACACCTTC	CASRYPGTANGYTF
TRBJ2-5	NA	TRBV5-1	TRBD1	TGCGCCAGCAGCCCGCGACAGGGGAGGCAAGAGACCCAGTACTTC	CASSPRQGRQETQYF
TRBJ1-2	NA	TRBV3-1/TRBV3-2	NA	TGTGCCAGCAGCCAAGATCCTCCGAGGGGGGGACAAGGAAACTATGGCTACACCTTC	CASSQDPPRGGQGNYGYTF
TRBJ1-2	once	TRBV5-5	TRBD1	TGTGCCAGCAGCTTGCCAGGGGGCGCCAGTGGCTACACCTTC	CASSLPGGASGYTF
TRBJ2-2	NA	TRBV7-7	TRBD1	TGTGCCAGCAGCGTCGGGACAGGGGAGTCCGGGGAGCTGTTTTTT	CASSVGTGESGELFF
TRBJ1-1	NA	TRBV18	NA	TGTGCCAGCTCACCCCCTTCCGGGAGGACTGAAGCTTTCTTT	CASSPPSGRTEAFF
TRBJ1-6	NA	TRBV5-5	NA	TGTGCCAGCAGCTTTTCTCGGGCAGGGAATTCACCCCTCCACTTT	CASSFSRAGNSPLHF
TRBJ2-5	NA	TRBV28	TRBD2	TGTGCCAGCAGTTTAATGAGTAGCGGGGGTTTCGGGGAGACCCAGTACTTC	CASSLMSSGGFGETQYF
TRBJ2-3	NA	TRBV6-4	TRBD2	TGTGCCAGCAGTGGGGGAGGGGACGCAGATACGCAGTATTTT	CASSGGGDADTQYF
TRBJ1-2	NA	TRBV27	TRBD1	TGTGCCAGCAGTTTACTAGGGTCGGGACAGGGCCATGGCTACACCTTC	CASSLLGSGQGHGYTF
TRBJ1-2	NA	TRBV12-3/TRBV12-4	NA	TGTGCCAGCAGTTTAGCCAATAACTATGGCTACACCTTC	CASSLANNYGYTF
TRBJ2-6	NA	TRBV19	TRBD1	TGTGCCAGTAGCAGAGGACAGGGGGTCTCAGGGGCCAACGTCCTGACTTTC	CASSRGQGVSGANVLTF
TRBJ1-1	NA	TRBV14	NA	TGTGCCAGCAGCCCATTAAGGAGGGGGAGAAGGAACACTGAAGCTTTCTTT	CASSPLRRGRRNTEAFF
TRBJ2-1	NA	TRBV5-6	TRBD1	TGTGCCAGCAGCTTGGGGACAGGGGCCCATGAGCAGTTCTTC	CASSLGTGAHEQFF
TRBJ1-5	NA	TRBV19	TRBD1	TGTGCCAGTAGTCTTTGGACAGGGGATCAGCCCCAGCATTTT	CASSLWTGDQPQHF
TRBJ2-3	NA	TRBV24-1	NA	TGTGCCACCAGTGAACCGACAGGGGCGGGGGCAGATACGCAGTATTTT	CATSEPTGAGADTQYF
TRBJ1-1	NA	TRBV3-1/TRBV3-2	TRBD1	TGTGCCAGCAGCCTGGGACAGGGAATATCTGAAGCTTTCTTT	CASSLGQGISEAFF
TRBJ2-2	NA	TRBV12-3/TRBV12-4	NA	TGTGCCAGCAGTCCAACTAGTTACGGGGAGCTGTTTTTT	CASSPTSYGELFF
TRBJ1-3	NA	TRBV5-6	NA	TGTGCCAGCAGCTGGGGACTCATCTCTGGAAACACCATATATTTT	CASSWGLISGNTIYF
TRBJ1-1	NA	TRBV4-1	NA	TGCGCCAGCAGCCAACCCCGTGTCACTGAAGCTTTCTTT	CASSQPRVTEAFF
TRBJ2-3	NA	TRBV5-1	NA	TGCGCCAGCAGCTTGGCACGGGGTAGCACAGATACGCAGTATTTT	CASSLARGSTDTQYF
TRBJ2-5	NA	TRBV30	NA	TGTGCCTGGACTATGGGACGATTGGGGGAGACCCAGTACTTC	CAWTMGRLGETQYF
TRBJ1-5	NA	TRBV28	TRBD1	TGTGCCAGCAGCCGGACAGGGAAGGGCGGGACCCAGCATTTT	CASSRTGKGGTQHF
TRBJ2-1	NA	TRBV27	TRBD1	TGTGCCAGCAGAGTGACAGGGGGTACTAATGAGCAGTTCTTC	CASRVTGGTNEQFF
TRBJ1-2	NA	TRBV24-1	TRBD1	TGTGCCACCAGTGATTTGAAGGGTCGGAGGGGGCCTCTTAACTATGGCTACACCTTC	CATSDLKGRRGPLNYGYTF
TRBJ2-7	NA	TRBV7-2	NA	TGTGCCAGCAGCTCGAGGCAAATTTACGAGCAGTACTTC	CASSSRQIYEQYF
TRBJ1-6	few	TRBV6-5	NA	TGTGCCAGCAGTTATCAACGCAGTTCCTATAATTCACCCCTCCACTTT	CASSYQRSSYNSPLHF
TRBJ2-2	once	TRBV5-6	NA	TGTGCCAGCAGCTTGTACGGAAACACCGGGGAGCTGTTTTTT	CASSLYGNTGELFF
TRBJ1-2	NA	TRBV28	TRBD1	TGTGCCAGCAGTGCTTCCGGGACAGGGGTGAAAGATGGCTACACCTTC	CASSASGTGVKDGYTF
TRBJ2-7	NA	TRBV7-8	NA	TGTGCCAGCAGCTTGGTCAGGAGCTCCTACGAGCAGTACTTC	CASSLVRSSYEQYF
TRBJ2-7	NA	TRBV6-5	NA	TGTGCCAGCACTTTACTAGGAGTAGGGCAGTACTTC	CASTLLGVGQYF
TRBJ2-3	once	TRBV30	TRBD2	TGTGCCTGGAGTTCCGGGCTAGCGGGGAGAGGAGATACGCAGTATTTT	CAWSSGLAGRGDTQYF
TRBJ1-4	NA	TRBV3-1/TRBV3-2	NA	TGTGCCAGCAGCCAAGATGGCGGGAATAATGAAAAACTGTTTTTT	CASSQDGGNNEKLFF